Below, 4 T cell receptor beta chains from the same sample are listed, as sequenced in a study of OX40 agonist ivuxolimab in advanced cancers. Some clones are missing from TCRdb's copy, which holds only in-frame ones; the method was immunoSEQ multiplex PCR. Among some 72,000 clones listed, more than 80% were seen once. This specimen was CD4+ or CD8+ T cells sorted from blood, taken in a trial of the OX40 agonist ivuxolimab. The receptors come from an adult with an advanced solid tumor such as melanoma, head and neck, liver or kidney cancer.

The chain is built from TRBV4-2 and TRBJ2-2, with D possibly being TRBD2 (7 bases). The V and J ends lost 0 bases and 1 base respectively, with 12 bases between them. CDR1 and CDR2 from the germline V gene are LGHNA and YNFKEQ. The CDR3 is 17 residues long. The CDR3: CASSQDRGGLNTGELFF. In DNA, the CDR3 is TGTGCCAGCAGCCAAGATCGCGGGGGCCTGAACACCGGGGAGCTGTTTTTT.

The rearrangement links TRBV30 to TRBJ1-6; tentative D call: TRBD1 (5 bases). The V gene's germline CDR1 is GTSNPN and CDR2 SVGIG (reference sequence). CDR3 length: 14 amino acids. The CDR3 nucleotides read TGTGCTGCAGGGATTCCCTCCTATAATTCACCCCTCCACTTT. Its translation is CAAGIPSYNSPLHF.

This sequence joins TRBV7-2 and TRBJ2-7, with unresolved D. This CDR3 region has 11 residues. CDR1 is SGHTA, CDR2 FQGNSA, per germline. V was pared by 1 base and J by 12 bases, with 10 bases between. The CDR3 nucleotides read TGTGCCAGCAGCTTAGATTTAGGGTTGTACTTC. This translates into CASSLDLGLYF. The full variable domain, completed using reference TRBV7-2 and TRBJ2-7, is GAGVSQSPSNKVTEKGKDVELRCDPISGHTALYWYRQSLGQGLEFLIYFQGNSAPDKSGLPSDRFSAERTGGSVSTLTIQRTQQEDSAVYLCASSLDLGLYFGPGTRLTVT.

The rearrangement uses TRBV6-1 and TRBJ2-5, with TRBD1 matching over 8 bases. This CDR3 is 15 amino acids long. J was trimmed by 3 bases and V by 2 bases; bases with no gene match: 5. The germline V gene has CDR1 MNHNS and CDR2 SASEGT. The CDR3 here is CASSEWGQAKETQYF. In DNA, the CDR3 is TGTGCCAGCAGTGAATGGGGACAGGCGAAAGAGACCCAGTACTTC.